Presented here are 26 T cell receptor beta chains from one specimen sequenced in a study of cytomegalovirus exposure and HLA in healthy donors. The assay was immunoSEQ multiplex PCR, and TCRdb's table has in-frame clones only and misses some. The sample shows some 270,000 clones, 65% to 90% of them seen only once. Sequenced: PBMCs. Source of these receptors: a woman younger than 30 in good health and CMV-seronegative.

The sample holds one count of this clone. This chain uses TRBV10-3 with TRBJ2-7; D call uncertain. CDR1 ENHRY and CDR2 SYGVKD come from the germline V gene. The ends were cut back, 2 bases at V and 5 bases at J, with 16 bases in the middle. This CDR3 contains 15 residues. The CDR3 spells CAISELSLFVDEQYF. Written as DNA, the CDR3 is TGTGCCATCAGTGAGCTCTCCTTGTTTGTTGACGAGCAGTACTTC.

CDR3 amino acids: CASTIRTGGVLGANVLTF. In DNA, the CDR3 is TGTGCCAGTACCATACGGACAGGGGGAGTATTAGGGGCCAACGTCCTGACTTTC. The chain links TRBV19 to TRBJ2-6; TRBD1 agrees at 10 bases. Germline V gives CDR1 LNHDA, CDR2 SQIVND (reference sequence). Trimming at V came to 7 bases and at J to 4 bases, leaving 13 bases not matched to a gene. This CDR3 contains 18 residues. Filled out from reference TRBV19 and TRBJ2-6, the complete variable domain reads DGGITQSPKYLFRKEGQNVTLSCEQNLNHDAMYWYRQDPGQGLRLIYYSQIVNDFQKGDIAEGYSVSREKKESFPLTVTSAQKNPTAFYLCASTIRTGGVLGANVLTFGAGSRLTVL.

The V call is TRBV2, the J call TRBJ2-2, with a tentative D call TRBD2 (6 bases). Germline CDR1 reads SNHLY; CDR2 reads FYNNEI. V lost 2 bases, J lost 5 bases, and 12 bases lay in between. The CDR3 length is 15 residues. CDR3: CASSEPPRGTGELFF. The CDR3 DNA reads as TGTGCCAGCAGTGAACCGCCCCGGGGGACCGGGGAGCTGTTTTTT.

This clone was seen only once. CDR3 region: CASSIETGITYEQYF. Here the CDR3 DNA reads TGTGCCAGTAGTATAGAGACAGGGATCACCTACGAGCAGTACTTC. J is TRBJ2-7 and V is TRBV19; TRBD1 matches 7 bases. V dropped 0 bases and J dropped 2; count of bases not matched to a gene: 4. This CDR3 region has 15 residues. Germline V gives CDR1 LNHDA, CDR2 SQIVND (reference sequence). Drawing the rest from reference TRBV19 and TRBJ2-7, the complete variable domain is DGGITQSPKYLFRKEGQNVTLSCEQNLNHDAMYWYRQDPGQGLRLIYYSQIVNDFQKGDIAEGYSVSREKKESFPLTVTSAQKNPTAFYLCASSIETGITYEQYFGPGTRLTVT.

The genes are TRBV10-3 and TRBJ2-7; TRBD1 matches 7 bases. V shed 6 bases, J shed 4 bases, and the junction held 9 bases outside the gene matches. The CDR3 covers 14 residues. Germline values: CDR1 ENHRY, CDR2 SYGVKD. The CDR3 loop is CAIRGTANQYEQYF. CDR3 DNA sequence: TGTGCCATCAGGGGGACAGCTAACCAATACGAGCAGTACTTC.

Concerning this clone itself: Other DNA sequences within the sample encode an identical CDR3. The chain recombines TRBV28 with TRBJ1-2, with D possibly matching TRBD1 (5 bases). Germline assignment: CDR1 MDHEN and CDR2 SYDVKM. This CDR3 spans 13 amino acids. Trimming cost V 3 bases and J 7 bases, with 12 bases left between them. The CDR3 loop reads CASSLGQGGGYTF. The CDR3 DNA follows: TGTGCCAGCAGTTTGGGGCAGGGTGGTGGCTACACCTTC.

The chain carries TRBV4-3 and TRBJ1-2; tentative D call: TRBD1 (6 bases). V was trimmed by 3 bases and J by 8 bases, leaving 19 bases between them. Germline assignment: CDR1 LGHNA and CDR2 YSLEER. This CDR3 has 15 amino acids. CDR3 DNA sequence: TGCGCCAGCAGCCAGGGTTCTGGGGGCTCAGGAGGCTACACCTTC. Its translation: CASSQGSGGSGGYTF.

The chain recombines TRBV9 with TRBJ2-7; D gene ambiguous. The V gene's germline CDR1 is SGDLS and CDR2 YYNGEE. Trimming left V 4 bases short and J 3 bases short, with 11 bases between. This CDR3 is 13 amino acids long. CDR3 in DNA: TGTGCCAGCAGCCCCCAGGTCGGCTACGAGCAGTACTTC. It translates to CASSPQVGYEQYF.

The chain employs TRBV27 and TRBJ2-7; 13 bases are a match to TRBD2. Trimming took 4 bases from V and 6 from J; bases not matched to a gene: 6. The CDR3 runs 15 residues. CDR1 and CDR2 (germline): MNHEY, SMNVEV (reference sequence). The DNA for the CDR3 is TGTGCCAGCAGTTCGGCGGGACTAGCGGGGCCCGAGCAGTACTTC. It yields the protein CASSSAGLAGPEQYF.

V and J are TRBV28 and TRBJ2-7; D call uncertain. There are 13 residues in the CDR3. The ends were cut back, 2 bases at V and 3 bases at J, with 8 bases in the middle. The germline CDR1 and CDR2 sequences are MDHEN and SYDVKM. In DNA form, the CDR3 reads TGTGCCAGCAGTTTAACCCAGTTCTACGAGCAGTACTTC. It translates to CASSLTQFYEQYF.

This rearrangement joins TRBV7-9 to TRBJ2-1; 8 nucleotides line up with TRBD2. CDR1 is SEHNR, CDR2 FQNEAQ, per germline (reference sequence). The CDR3 extends over 16 amino acids. The V and J ends lost 2 bases and 6 bases, in that order; junction bases with no gene match: 9. For the CDR3, the DNA is TGTGCCAGCAGCTTATTAGAGCGGGAGATACTCAATGAGCAGTTCTTC. Its protein product is CASSLLEREILNEQFF.

The V gene is TRBV27, the J gene TRBJ1-1; 8 nucleotides line up with TRBD1. Germline V gene sequence: CDR1 MNHEY, CDR2 SMNVEV (reference sequence). CDR3 length equals 15 residues. V dropped 3 bases and J dropped 4; count of bases not matched to a gene: 7. This CDR3 is CASSLGTGGSTEAFF. The CDR3 DNA is TGTGCCAGCAGTTTGGGAACAGGGGGGTCCACTGAAGCTTTCTTT.

This chain links TRBV6-1 with TRBJ2-2; 9 nucleotides agree with TRBD1. Trimming at V came to 11 bases and at J to 5 bases, leaving 9 bases not matched to a gene. The germline V gene has CDR1 MNHNS and CDR2 SASEGT. The CDR3 spans 14 residues. The CDR3: CAGGQGWGTGELFF. The CDR3, as DNA: TGTGCCGGAGGACAGGGGTGGGGAACCGGGGAGCTGTTTTTT.

This sequence joins TRBV30 and TRBJ1-2, with TRBD1 matching 10 bases. Per the germline V gene, CDR1 is GTSNPN and CDR2 is SVGIG (reference sequence). Trimming at V came to 1 base and at J to 4 bases, leaving 3 bases not matched to a gene. This CDR3 spans 14 amino acids. This CDR3 is CAWSAGQGSYGYTF. The CDR3 nucleotides are TGTGCCTGGAGTGCGGGACAGGGGTCCTATGGCTACACCTTC.

This rearrangement joins TRBV4-1 to TRBJ1-4, with D hard to call. This CDR3 is built from 15 residues. Germline assignment: CDR1 MGHRA and CDR2 YSYEKL. V was clipped by 2 bases and J by 1 base, with 8 bases between them. The CDR3 DNA reads as TGCGCCAGCAGCCAATTCAGTCTAACTAATGAAAAACTGTTTTTT. Encoded protein: CASSQFSLTNEKLFF.

V and J are TRBV4-1 and TRBJ2-5; tentative D call: TRBD2 (6 bases). The CDR3 is 16 amino acids. V gave up 6 bases and J gave up 1 base, with 18 bases separating them. Germline CDR1 reads MGHRA; CDR2 reads YSYEKL. The CDR3 is CASSRGTLYSQETQYF. CDR3 nucleotide sequence: TGCGCCAGCAGTCGGGGGACGCTGTATTCCCAAGAGACCCAGTACTTC.

The J gene is TRBJ2-1, the V gene TRBV5-1; D possibly corresponds to TRBD2 (5 bases). The CDR3 sequence is 12 residues long. Germline lookup yields CDR1 SGHRS and CDR2 YFSETQ. Trimming took off 4 bases at V and 9 bases at J, with 11 bases between the two ends. CDR3 DNA: TGCGCCAGCAGCATAGGAGCGGTTGAGCAGTTCTTC. As protein: CASSIGAVEQFF. The whole variable domain, filled in from reference TRBV5-1 and TRBJ2-1, reads KAGVTQTPRYLIKTRGQQVTLSCSPISGHRSVSWYQQTPGQGLQFLFEYFSETQRNKGNFPGRFSGRQFSNSRSEMNVSTLELGDSALYLCASSIGAVEQFFGPGTRLTVL.

This clone was recorded a few times. The chain joins TRBV30 to TRBJ2-7; possibly TRBD2 for D (5 bases). Germline lookup yields CDR1 GTSNPN and CDR2 SVGIG (reference sequence). The CDR3 has 12 residues. Deletions cut 3 bases from V and 4 bases from J, with 10 bases between. The CDR3 nucleotides are TGTGCCTGGAGACTAGGCACTTACGAGCAGTACTTC. Translation: CAWRLGTYEQYF. Together with reference TRBV30 and TRBJ2-7, the CDR3 gives the full variable domain: SQTIHQWPATLVQPVGSPLSLECTVEGTSNPNLYWYRQAAGRGLQLLFYSVGIGQISSEVPQNLSASRPQDRQFILSSKKLLLSDSGFYLCAWRLGTYEQYFGPGTRLTVT.

The chain has TRBV27 and TRBJ2-3, with 10 bases lining up with TRBD2. The CDR3 spans 16 residues. CDR1 and CDR2 (germline): MNHEY, SMNVEV (reference sequence). The V and J ends lost 3 bases and 1 base, in that order; junction bases with no gene match: 4. CDR3 bases: TGTGCCAGCAGTTTCTTAACTAGCGGGGGCACAGATACGCAGTATTTT. This gives the protein CASSFLTSGGTDTQYF.

This clone was observed once. The V and J genes are TRBV6-1 and TRBJ1-6, with D possibly TRBD1 on 6 matching bases. Germline-derived CDR1 and CDR2 are MNHNS and SASEGT. Deletions cut 3 bases from V and 10 bases from J, with 10 bases between. CDR3 size: 13 residues. CDR3: CASSEDSGSPLHF. The CDR3 DNA follows: TGTGCCAGCAGTGAGGACAGTGGGTCACCCCTCCACTTT.

Concerning this clone itself: The CDR3 carries no conserved terminal phenylalanine or tryptophan, so it likely arises from a read error. The DNA is left out, because the CDR3 cannot be placed on it with certainty; the CDR3 is given as TCRdb lists it. The chain links TRBV28 to TRBJ2-7; the listed D gene, TRBD2, was not tested against the DNA. Germline loops: CDR1 MDHEN, CDR2 SYDVKM. The CDR3 is made up of 11 amino acids, end residues included. CDR3 sequence: CASSGQAAGVI.

This chain connects TRBV27 to TRBJ2-2; D may be TRBD2 (5 bases). This CDR3 region has 16 residues. V was shortened by 4 bases and J by 5 bases, with 17 bases between the two germline ends. The germline V gene has CDR1 MNHEY and CDR2 SMNVEV (reference sequence). CDR3 nucleotides: TGTGCCAGCAGTTCCCATACTAGGAGTGTTACCGGGGAGCTGTTTTTT. It codes for CASSSHTRSVTGELFF.

The chain recombines TRBV2 with TRBJ1-5; D is uncertain. CDR1 SNHLY and CDR2 FYNNEI come from the germline V gene. Trimming took 4 bases from V and 4 from J, leaving 8 bases between them. The CDR3 runs 13 residues. The CDR3 coding sequence is TGTGCCAGCAGTGGTGAGACTAATCAGCCCCAGCATTTT. This codes for CASSGETNQPQHF.

This clone has a handful of counts. The chain combines TRBV11-3 with TRBJ1-3, with D perhaps matching TRBD1 (6 bases). Per the germline V gene, CDR1 is SGHNT and CDR2 is YENEEA. Deletions cut 4 bases from V and 0 bases from J, with 16 bases between. The CDR3 consists of 17 residues. CDR3 DNA: TGTGCCAGCAGCTCCTCACTCGGACAGCTCTCTGGAAACACCATATATTTT. This codes for CASSSSLGQLSGNTIYF.

This clone has only a few counts. Relative to the germline gene, one junction end is altered; a read error may explain this. The chain employs TRBV18 and TRBJ2-1, with D perhaps TRBD2 (6 bases). CDR3 length: 12 residues. Per germline, CDR1 KGHSH and CDR2 LQKENI. CDR3 sequence: CASSSPGLLAFF. The CDR3 DNA sequence: TGTGCCAGCTCATCACCGGGACTTCTGGCGTTCTTC.

This clone was counted ten times or more. The gene calls are TRBV7-2 and TRBJ2-5, with D uncertain. The germline V gene has CDR1 SGHTA and CDR2 FQGNSA. Trimming removed 0 bases at V and 0 bases at J, with 11 bases between. The CDR3 runs 16 residues. The CDR3 DNA reads as TGTGCCAGCAGCTTAGCGTTAACCGCGTACCAAGAGACCCAGTACTTC. Amino acids: CASSLALTAYQETQYF.